This T cell receptor (beta chain) stems from a study of identical twins' blood T cells. All three twin pairs grew up together with likely shared infections and vaccines. The CDR3 is made up of 14 amino acids. The V gene's germline CDR1 is DFQATT and CDR2 SNEGSKA (reference sequence). Findings and limits, study-wide: Mainly, cloneset size products determined shared clonotypes, twins included.

About this clonotype: The target antigen is unknown. A read error may account for a junction end that differs from germline.

One entry per CDR3 protein, called by TCRdb with MiXCR from the 5' RACE reads. The table records around 380,000 distinct CDR3 sequences, approximately 30% of them present only once. The sequenced sample consisted of PBMCs. This sequence joins TRBV20-1 and TRBJ1-4; D is uncertain. The sequence was obtained from a woman aged 18-49 years in good health. CDR3: CSARDETVNEKLFF. The CDR3 DNA follows: TGCAGTGCCAGAGATGAGACGGTGAATGAAAAACTGTTTTTT.